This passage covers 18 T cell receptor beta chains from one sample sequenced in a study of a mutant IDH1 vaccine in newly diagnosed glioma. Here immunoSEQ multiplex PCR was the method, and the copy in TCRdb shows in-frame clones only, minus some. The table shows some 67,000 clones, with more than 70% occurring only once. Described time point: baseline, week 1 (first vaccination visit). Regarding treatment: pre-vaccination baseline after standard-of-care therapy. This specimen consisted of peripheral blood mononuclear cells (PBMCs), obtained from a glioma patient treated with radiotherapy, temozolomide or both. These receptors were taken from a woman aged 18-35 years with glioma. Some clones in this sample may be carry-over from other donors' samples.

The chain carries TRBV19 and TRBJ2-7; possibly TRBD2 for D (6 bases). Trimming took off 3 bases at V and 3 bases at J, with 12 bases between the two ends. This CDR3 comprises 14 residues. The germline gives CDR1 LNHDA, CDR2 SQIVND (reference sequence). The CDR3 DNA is TGTGCCAGTAGTATCTTACAGGAGGGCTACGAGCAGTACTTC. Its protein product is CASSILQEGYEQYF.

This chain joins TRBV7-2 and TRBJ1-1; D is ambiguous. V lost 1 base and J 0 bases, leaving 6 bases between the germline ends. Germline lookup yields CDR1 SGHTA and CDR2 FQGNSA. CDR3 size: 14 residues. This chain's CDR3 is CASSLDPMNTEAFF. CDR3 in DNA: TGTGCCAGCAGCTTAGACCCCATGAACACTGAAGCTTTCTTT.

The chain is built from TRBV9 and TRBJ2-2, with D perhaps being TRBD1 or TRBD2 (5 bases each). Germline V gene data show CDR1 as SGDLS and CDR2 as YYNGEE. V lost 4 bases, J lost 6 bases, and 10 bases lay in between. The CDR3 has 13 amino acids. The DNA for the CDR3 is TGTGCCAGCAGCCCCGGGGCCCCCGGGGAGCTGTTTTTT. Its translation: CASSPGAPGELFF.

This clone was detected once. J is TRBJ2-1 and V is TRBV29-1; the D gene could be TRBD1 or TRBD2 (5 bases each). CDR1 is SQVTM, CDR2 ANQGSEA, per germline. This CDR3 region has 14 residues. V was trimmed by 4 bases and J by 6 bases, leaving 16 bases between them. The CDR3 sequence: CSVVTGRGLNEQFF. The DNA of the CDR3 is TGCAGCGTTGTCACGGGGCGAGGTCTCAATGAGCAGTTCTTC.

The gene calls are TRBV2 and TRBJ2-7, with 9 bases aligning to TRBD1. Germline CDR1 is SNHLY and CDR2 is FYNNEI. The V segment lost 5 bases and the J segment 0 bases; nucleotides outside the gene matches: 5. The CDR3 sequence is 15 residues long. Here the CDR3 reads CASSLDRGPSYEQYF. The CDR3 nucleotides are TGTGCCAGCAGTTTGGACAGGGGCCCCTCCTACGAGCAGTACTTC.

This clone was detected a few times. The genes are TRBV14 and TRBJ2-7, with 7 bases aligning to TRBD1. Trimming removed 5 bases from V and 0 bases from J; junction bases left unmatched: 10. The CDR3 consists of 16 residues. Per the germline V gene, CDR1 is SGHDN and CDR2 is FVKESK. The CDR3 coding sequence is TGTGCCAGCAGCTCGAAGGGACAGCCGAACTCCTACGAGCAGTACTTC. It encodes CASSSKGQPNSYEQYF.

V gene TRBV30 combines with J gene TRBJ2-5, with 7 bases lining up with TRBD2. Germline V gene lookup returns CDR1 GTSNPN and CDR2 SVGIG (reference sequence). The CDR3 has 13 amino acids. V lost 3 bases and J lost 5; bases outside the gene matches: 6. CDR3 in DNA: TGTGCCTGGAGGGGGAGGGGCGGGGAGACCCAGTACTTC. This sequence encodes CAWRGRGGETQYF.

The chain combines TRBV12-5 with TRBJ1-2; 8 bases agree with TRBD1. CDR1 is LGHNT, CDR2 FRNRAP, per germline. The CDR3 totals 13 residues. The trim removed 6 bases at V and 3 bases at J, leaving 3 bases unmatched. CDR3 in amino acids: CASGTGGDYGYTF. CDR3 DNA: TGTGCTAGTGGAACAGGGGGAGACTATGGCTACACCTTC. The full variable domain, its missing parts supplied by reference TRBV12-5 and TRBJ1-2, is DARVTQTPRHKVTEMGQEVTMRCQPILGHNTVFWYRQTMMQGLELLAYFRNRAPLDDSGMPKDRFSAEMPDATLATLKIQPSEPRDSAVYFCASGTGGDYGYTFGSGTRLTVV.

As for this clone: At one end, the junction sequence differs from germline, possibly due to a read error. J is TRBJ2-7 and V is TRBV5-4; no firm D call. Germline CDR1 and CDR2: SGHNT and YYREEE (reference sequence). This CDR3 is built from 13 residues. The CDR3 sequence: CASKDPGSSEQYF. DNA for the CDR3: TGTGCCAGCAAGGACCCCGGGTCCTCCGAGCAGTACTTC.

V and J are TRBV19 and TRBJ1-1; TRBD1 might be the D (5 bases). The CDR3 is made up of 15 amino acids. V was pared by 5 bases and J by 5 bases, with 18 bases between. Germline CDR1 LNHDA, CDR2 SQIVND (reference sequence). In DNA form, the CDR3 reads TGTGCCAGTAGTGCCCTGGGGATCGGGGGGACTGAAGCTTTCTTT. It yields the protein CASSALGIGGTEAFF.

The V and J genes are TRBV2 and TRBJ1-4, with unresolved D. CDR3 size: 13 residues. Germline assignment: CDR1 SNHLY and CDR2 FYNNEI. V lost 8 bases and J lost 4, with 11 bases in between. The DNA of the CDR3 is TGTGCCAGCTGGACCGGGAGTAATGAAAAACTGTTTTTT. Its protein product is CASWTGSNEKLFF. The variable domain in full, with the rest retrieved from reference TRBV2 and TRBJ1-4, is EPEVTQTPSHQVTQMGQEVILRCVPISNHLYFYWYRQILGQKVEFLVSFYNNEISEKSEIFDDQFSVERPDGSNFTLKIRSTKLEDSAMYFCASWTGSNEKLFFGSGTQLSVL.

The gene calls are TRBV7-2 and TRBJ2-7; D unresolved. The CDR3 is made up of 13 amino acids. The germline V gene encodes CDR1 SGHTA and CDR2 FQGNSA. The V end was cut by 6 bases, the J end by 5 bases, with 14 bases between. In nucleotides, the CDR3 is TGTGCCAGCAGAAACTCCGGTCGGAACGAGCAGTACTTC. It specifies CASRNSGRNEQYF. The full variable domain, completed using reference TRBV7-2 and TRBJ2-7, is GAGVSQSPSNKVTEKGKDVELRCDPISGHTALYWYRQSLGQGLEFLIYFQGNSAPDKSGLPSDRFSAERTGGSVSTLTIQRTQQEDSAVYLCASRNSGRNEQYFGPGTRLTVT.

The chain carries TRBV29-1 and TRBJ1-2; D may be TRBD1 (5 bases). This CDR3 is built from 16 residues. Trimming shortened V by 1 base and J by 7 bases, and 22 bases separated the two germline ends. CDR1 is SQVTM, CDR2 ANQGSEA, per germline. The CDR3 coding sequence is TGCAGCGTTGAAGTCCTTCTAGGGACGGTTTTGTTTGGCTACACCTTC. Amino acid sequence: CSVEVLLGTVLFGYTF.

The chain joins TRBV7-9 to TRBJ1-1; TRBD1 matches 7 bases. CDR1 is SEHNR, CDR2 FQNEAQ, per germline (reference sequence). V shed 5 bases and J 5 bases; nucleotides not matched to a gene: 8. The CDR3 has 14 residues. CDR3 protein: CASSATGLNTEAFF. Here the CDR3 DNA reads TGTGCCAGCAGCGCGACAGGGCTTAATACTGAAGCTTTCTTT.

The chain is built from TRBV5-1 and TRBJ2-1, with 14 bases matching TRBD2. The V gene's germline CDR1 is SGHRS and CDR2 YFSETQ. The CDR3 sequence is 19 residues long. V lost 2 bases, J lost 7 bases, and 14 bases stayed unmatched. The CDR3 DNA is TGCGCCAGCAGCTTCCCTACCGGGACTAGCGGGGGACCCGGGAATGAGCAGTTCTTC. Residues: CASSFPTGTSGGPGNEQFF.

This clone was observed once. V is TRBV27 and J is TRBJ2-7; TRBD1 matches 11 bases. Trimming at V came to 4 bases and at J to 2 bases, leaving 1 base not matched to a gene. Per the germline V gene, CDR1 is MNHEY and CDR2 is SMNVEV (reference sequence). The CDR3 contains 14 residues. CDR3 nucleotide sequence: TGTGCCAGCAGTTGGACAGGGGGCGCCTACGAGCAGTACTTC. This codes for CASSWTGGAYEQYF.

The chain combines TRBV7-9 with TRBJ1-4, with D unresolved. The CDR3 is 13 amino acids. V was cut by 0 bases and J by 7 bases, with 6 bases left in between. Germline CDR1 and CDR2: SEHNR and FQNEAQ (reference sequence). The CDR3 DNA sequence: TGTGCCAGCAGCTTAGCCTACTTTGAAAAACTGTTTTTT. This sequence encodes CASSLAYFEKLFF.

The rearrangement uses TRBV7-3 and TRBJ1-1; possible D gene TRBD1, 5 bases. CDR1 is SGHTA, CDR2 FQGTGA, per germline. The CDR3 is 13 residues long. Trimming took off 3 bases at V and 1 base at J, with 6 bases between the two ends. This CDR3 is CASSFGTNTEAFF. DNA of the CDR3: TGTGCCAGCAGCTTTGGGACGAACACTGAAGCTTTCTTT.